The 19 T cell receptor beta chains below all came from one sample that was sequenced in a study of radiation and T cells in renal cell carcinoma (dated by TCRdb to the early 2020s). Reading the label with the study, this specimen's time point is: blood 2 weeks post-SBRT. The treatment or condition label, read with the paper, signifies: 15 Gy SBRT to primary tumor, nephrectomy 4 weeks later. The receptor library was made with the immunoSEQ multiplex PCR assay. TCRdb's version of the immuneACCESS table is confined to in-frame rearrangements and falls short of the full clone set. An unresolved V gene accounts for under half of the shortfall where checked; the remainder is of unknown origin. In all, the sample holds roughly 130,000 clones, and 75% to 90% of those were seen once. The top ten hold under 2.5% of the sample. The source was blood, collected from a patient whose treatment included radiotherapy and nephrectomy. The receptors here all came from a woman aged 60 to 75 with renal cell carcinoma.

V is TRBV27 and J is TRBJ2-2; D not resolved. The germline V gene encodes CDR1 MNHEY and CDR2 SMNVEV (reference sequence). V was trimmed by 5 bases and J by 6 bases, leaving 10 bases between them. The CDR3 totals 13 residues. CDR3 nucleotide sequence: TGTGCCAGCAGTGATCAGACGGCCGGGGAGCTGTTTTTT. Its protein product is CASSDQTAGELFF.

This clone was picked up a small number of times. V usage is TRBV25-1 and J usage is TRBJ1-4, with D hard to call. This CDR3 is 14 amino acids long. Germline CDR1 MGHDK, CDR2 SYGVNS. With 6 bases removed from V and 7 bases from J, the gap between germline ends came to 15 bases. The CDR3 sequence: CASSLPAGSEKLFF. CDR3 sequence (DNA): TGTGCCAGCAGCCTACCAGCAGGATCTGAAAAACTGTTTTTT.

V gene TRBV6-5 combines with J gene TRBJ2-3, with TRBD1 matching over 7 bases. This CDR3 spans 15 amino acids. V shed 2 bases and J 1 base; nucleotides not matched to a gene: 3. Looked up from germline, CDR1 is MNHEY and CDR2 is SVGAGI. This chain's CDR3 is CASSYQGVGTDTQYF. In nucleotides, the CDR3 is TGTGCCAGCAGTTACCAGGGGGTAGGCACAGATACGCAGTATTTT.

The chain has TRBV11-2 and TRBJ1-2; perhaps TRBD1 as D (6 bases). Germline values: CDR1 SGHAT, CDR2 FQNNGV. V was clipped by 0 bases and J by 4 bases, with 9 bases between them. The length of the CDR3 is 14 residues. DNA for the CDR3: TGTGCCAGCAGCTTAGATGCCAGGGGCTATGGCTACACCTTC. It specifies CASSLDARGYGYTF.

Comments on this clone: One junction end does not reproduce the germline sequence, and a read error may be involved. CDR3 protein: CASSHRGDGRPAF. The CDR3 DNA sequence: TGTGCCAGCAGCCACCGGGGAGACGGGAGACCAGCTTTT. V is TRBV14 and J is TRBJ2-3, with D perhaps TRBD2 (6 bases). This CDR3 comprises 13 residues. Germline V gene data show CDR1 as SGHDN and CDR2 as FVKESK.

The chain couples TRBV28 to TRBJ2-3, with D perhaps TRBD2 (8 bases). Trimming shortened V by 9 bases and J by 2 bases, and 21 bases separated the two germline ends. There are 16 residues in the CDR3. The germline CDR1 and CDR2 sequences are MDHEN and SYDVKM. The CDR3 loop is CASPTTGGGTTDTQYF. CDR3 sequence (DNA): TGTGCCAGTCCGACCACGGGAGGGGGCACCACAGATACGCAGTATTTT.

V gene TRBV11-2 combines with J gene TRBJ2-2; D ambiguous. Trimming stripped 5 bases from V and 0 bases from J, with 10 bases between. The CDR3 covers 15 residues. Germline V gene data show CDR1 as SGHAT and CDR2 as FQNNGV. CDR3 bases: TGTGCCAGCAGCCCAACCTCAGCGAACACCGGGGAGCTGTTTTTT. Protein product: CASSPTSANTGELFF.

This clone was seen once. This chain uses TRBV5-3 with TRBJ1-1; TRBD1 might be the D (5 bases). TRBV5-3 is flagged as an ORF with uncertain function. The CDR3 is 14 residues long. The V gene lost 0 bases and the J gene lost 3 bases, with 9 bases spanning the gap. This CDR3 reads CARSLDPGDTEAFF. Here the CDR3 DNA reads TGTGCCAGAAGCTTGGATCCGGGGGACACTGAAGCTTTCTTT.

The CDR3 nucleotides are TGCGCCAGCAGCCCCCAAGGCTCCGGGGGGGAAAAACTGTTTTTT. As protein: CASSPQGSGGEKLFF. The J gene is TRBJ1-4, the V gene TRBV4-1; tentatively, D is TRBD1 (5 bases). V lost 4 bases, J lost 8 bases, and 17 bases lay in between. CDR1 MGHRA and CDR2 YSYEKL come from the germline V gene. This CDR3 is 15 amino acids long.

The chain joins TRBV6-6 to TRBJ2-5; D may match TRBD1 or TRBD2 (5 bases each). This CDR3 contains 14 residues. The V gene's germline CDR1 is MNHNY and CDR2 SVGAGI (reference sequence). Deletions cut 2 bases from V and 5 bases from J, with 12 bases between. The CDR3 here is CASSYRGGMETQYF. Here the CDR3 DNA reads TGTGCCAGCAGTTACCGGGGCGGTATGGAGACCCAGTACTTC.

The V and J genes are TRBV19 and TRBJ1-4, with a possible D match to TRBD1 (6 bases). The CDR3 runs to 14 residues. The V end lost 7 bases, the J end lost 6 bases, and 15 bases lay between the germline ends. The germline V gene encodes CDR1 LNHDA and CDR2 SQIVND (reference sequence). CDR3 region: CASTPGQPYEKLFF. DNA for the CDR3: TGTGCCAGTACCCCCGGACAGCCTTATGAAAAACTGTTTTTT.

The chain carries TRBV18 and TRBJ1-4, with D possibly being TRBD1 (6 bases). Trimming shortened V by 3 bases and J by 5 bases, and 10 bases separated the two germline ends. The CDR3 sequence is 14 residues long. Germline values: CDR1 KGHSH, CDR2 LQKENI. CDR3 coding DNA: TGTGCCAGCTCACCGAGGACAGACAATGAAAAACTGTTTTTT. Its translation: CASSPRTDNEKLFF.

In this sample, this clone turned up a few times. V usage is TRBV7-9 and J usage is TRBJ1-5; D not certain. V was cut by 3 bases and J by 4 bases, with 13 bases left in between. This CDR3 region has 15 residues. The germline CDR1 and CDR2 sequences are SEHNR and FQNEAQ (reference sequence). The CDR3 sequence is CASSFGTGPNQPQHF. The CDR3 coding sequence is TGTGCCAGCAGCTTTGGTACGGGCCCGAATCAGCCCCAGCATTTT.

The rearrangement uses TRBV6-5 and TRBJ2-2; maybe TRBD1 (5 bases). V lost 6 bases and J lost 4, with 9 bases in between. The CDR3 runs 13 residues. CDR1 is MNHEY and CDR2 is SVGAGI in the germline V gene. CDR3 in amino acids: CASRSGATGELFF. In DNA form, the CDR3 reads TGTGCCAGCAGAAGTGGGGCCACCGGGGAGCTGTTTTTT.

V and J are TRBV27 and TRBJ2-7; the match to TRBD2 covers 8 bases. Germline V lookup: CDR1 MNHEY, CDR2 SMNVEV (reference sequence). The CDR3 is 17 amino acids. J was trimmed by 2 bases and V by 4 bases; bases with no gene match: 13. The CDR3 nucleotides read TGTGCCAGCAGTTACGAGGGAGGGACTAGGGCGGCCTACGAGCAGTACTTC. Encoded protein: CASSYEGGTRAAYEQYF.

The chain employs TRBV6-5 and TRBJ2-5, with 8 bases lining up with TRBD1. The CDR3 covers 15 residues. The germline gives CDR1 MNHEY, CDR2 SVGAGI. V dropped 0 bases and J dropped 5; count of bases not matched to a gene: 5. This chain's CDR3 is CASSYSDRVWETQYF. CDR3 DNA: TGTGCCAGCAGTTACTCGGACAGGGTTTGGGAGACCCAGTACTTC.

This clone appeared a few times. CDR3 bases: TGCAGCCCTCCATTGAGGGGGGAGAGTCAGCCCCAGCATTTT. Its protein product is CSPPLRGESQPQHF. V and J are TRBV29-1 and TRBJ1-5, with D tentatively TRBD1 (6 bases). Germline V gene sequence: CDR1 SQVTM, CDR2 ANQGSEA. CDR3 size: 14 residues. Between the trimmed V and J ends, which lost 8 bases and 6 bases, there was a span of 20 bases.

This chain links TRBV5-1 with TRBJ1-1; D might be TRBD1 (5 bases). This CDR3 is 13 amino acids long. Trimming took off 1 base at V and 7 bases at J, with 11 bases between the two ends. Per germline, CDR1 SGHRS and CDR2 YFSETQ. CDR3 bases: TGCGCCAGCAGCTTGACTCAGGGTAATGAAGCTTTCTTT. This translates into CASSLTQGNEAFF.

The rearrangement links TRBV19 to TRBJ1-1; TRBD1 aligns across 7 bases. In germline, CDR1 is LNHDA, CDR2 SQIVND (reference sequence). The CDR3 is 17 residues long. With V trimmed by 6 bases and J by 1 base, 14 bases remained unmatched. The CDR3 DNA is TGTGCCAGTAGCAAGCCCCGGGACAGCTACCCGAACACTGAAGCTTTCTTT. Translating gives CASSKPRDSYPNTEAFF.